This T cell receptor (beta chain) was recorded in a study of control samples from healthy donors and cancer patients. The CDR3 extends over 14 amino acids. The V end lost 7 bases, the J end lost 7 bases, and 17 bases lay between the germline ends. CDR1 is SNHLY, CDR2 FYNNEI, per germline. Sequencing was performed with immunoSEQ multiplex PCR; in TCRdb, only in-frame clones are kept and a portion is missing. This sample has about 140,000 clones, with roughly 89% found just once. The chain carries TRBV2 and TRBJ2-4; D ambiguous. The source material was blood. The source of this sequence is a man under 40 in good health. In DNA, the CDR3 is TGTGCCAGCACGGCCGGGCCAAGGATCAACATTCAGTACTTC. Translating it yields CASTAGPRINIQYF. The complete variable domain, with remaining parts taken from reference TRBV2 and TRBJ2-4, reads EPEVTQTPSHQVTQMGQEVILRCVPISNHLYFYWYRQILGQKVEFLVSFYNNEISEKSEIFDDQFSVERPDGSNFTLKIRSTKLEDSAMYFCASTAGPRINIQYFGAGTRLSVL.